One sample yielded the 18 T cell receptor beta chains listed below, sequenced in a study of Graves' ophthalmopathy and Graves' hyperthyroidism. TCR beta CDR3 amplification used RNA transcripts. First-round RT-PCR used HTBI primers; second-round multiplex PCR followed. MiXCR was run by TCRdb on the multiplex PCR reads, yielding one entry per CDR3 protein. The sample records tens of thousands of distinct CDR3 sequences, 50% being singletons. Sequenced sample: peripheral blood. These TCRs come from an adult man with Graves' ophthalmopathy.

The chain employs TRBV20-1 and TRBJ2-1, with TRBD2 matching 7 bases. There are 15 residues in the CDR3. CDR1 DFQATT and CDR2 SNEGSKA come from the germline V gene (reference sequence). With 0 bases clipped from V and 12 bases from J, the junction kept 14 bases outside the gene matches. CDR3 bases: TGCAGTGCTAGAGATCTCGCGGGGGTCGCGGATACGCAGTTCTTC. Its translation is CSARDLAGVADTQFF.

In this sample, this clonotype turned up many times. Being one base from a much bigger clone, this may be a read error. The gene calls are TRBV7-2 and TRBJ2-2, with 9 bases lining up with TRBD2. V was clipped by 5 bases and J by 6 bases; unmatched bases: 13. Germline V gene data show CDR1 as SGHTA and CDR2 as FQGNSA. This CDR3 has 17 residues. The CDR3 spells CASSLSRRGGLAGELFF. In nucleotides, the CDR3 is TGTGCCAGCAGCCTGAGCAGGCGGGGGGGATTGGCCGGGGAGCTGTTTTTT.

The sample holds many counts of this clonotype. CDR3: CASSQGYDYGYTF. Written as DNA, the CDR3 is TGCGCCAGCTCCCAGGGGTACGACTATGGCTACACCTTC. The chain uses TRBV5-1 and TRBJ1-2, with D maybe TRBD1 (6 bases). CDR3 length: 13 residues. CDR1 and CDR2 (germline): SGHRS, YFSETQ. The V end lost 7 bases, the J end lost 3 bases, and 13 bases lay between the germline ends.

The CDR3, as DNA: TGTGCCTGGATCACCCAGGACACTGAAGCTTTCTTT. As protein: CAWITQDTEAFF. The J gene is TRBJ1-1, the V gene TRBV30; D is unresolved. The CDR3 loop spans 12 amino acids. Trimming removed 4 bases from V and 3 bases from J, with 9 bases in between. Germline CDR1 GTSNPN, CDR2 SVGIG (reference sequence).

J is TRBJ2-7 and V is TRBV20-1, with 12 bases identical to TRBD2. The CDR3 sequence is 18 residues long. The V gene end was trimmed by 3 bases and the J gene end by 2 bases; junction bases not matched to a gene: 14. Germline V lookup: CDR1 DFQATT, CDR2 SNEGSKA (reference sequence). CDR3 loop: CSARVNTASGRATYEQYF. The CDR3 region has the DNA TGCAGTGCTAGGGTGAACACTGCTAGCGGGAGGGCCACCTACGAGCAGTACTTC.

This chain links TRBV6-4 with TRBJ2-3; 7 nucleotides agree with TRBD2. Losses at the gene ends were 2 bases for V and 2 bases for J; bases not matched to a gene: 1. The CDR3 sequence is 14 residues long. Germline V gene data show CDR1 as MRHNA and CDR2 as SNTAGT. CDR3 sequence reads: CASSDGRDTDTQYF. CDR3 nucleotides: TGTGCCAGCAGTGACGGGAGGGACACAGATACGCAGTATTTT.

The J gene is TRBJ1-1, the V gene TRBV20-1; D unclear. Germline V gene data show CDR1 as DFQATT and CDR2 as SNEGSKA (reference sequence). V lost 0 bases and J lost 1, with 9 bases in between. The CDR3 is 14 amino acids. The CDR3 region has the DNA TGCAGTGCTAGAGATTCGGTAGGGAACACTGAAGCTTTCTTT. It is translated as CSARDSVGNTEAFF.

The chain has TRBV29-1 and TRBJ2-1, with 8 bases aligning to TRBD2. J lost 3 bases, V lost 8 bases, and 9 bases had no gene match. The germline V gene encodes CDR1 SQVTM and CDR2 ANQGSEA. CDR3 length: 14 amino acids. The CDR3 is CSLSREGYYNEQFF. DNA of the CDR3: TGCAGCCTCAGCCGGGAGGGCTACTACAATGAGCAGTTCTTC.

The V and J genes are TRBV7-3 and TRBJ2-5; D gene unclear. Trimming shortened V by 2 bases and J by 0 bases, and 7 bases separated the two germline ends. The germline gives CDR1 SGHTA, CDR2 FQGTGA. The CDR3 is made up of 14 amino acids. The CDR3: CASSLPPYQETQYF. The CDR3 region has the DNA TGTGCCAGCAGCTTACCCCCGTACCAAGAGACCCAGTACTTC.

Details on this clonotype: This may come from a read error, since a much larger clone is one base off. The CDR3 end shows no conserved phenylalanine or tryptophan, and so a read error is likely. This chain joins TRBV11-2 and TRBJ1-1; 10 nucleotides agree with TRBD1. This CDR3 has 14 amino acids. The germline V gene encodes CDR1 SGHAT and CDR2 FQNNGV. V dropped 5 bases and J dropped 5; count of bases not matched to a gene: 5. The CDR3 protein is CASSRRDRGTEAFL. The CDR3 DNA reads TGTGCCAGCAGCCGCCGGGACAGGGGTACTGAAGCTTTCCTT.

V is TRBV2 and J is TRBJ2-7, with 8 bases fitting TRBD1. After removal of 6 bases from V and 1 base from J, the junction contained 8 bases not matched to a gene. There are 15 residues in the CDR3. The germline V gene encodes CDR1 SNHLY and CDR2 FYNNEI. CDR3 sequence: CASSPRTGNSYEQYF. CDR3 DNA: TGTGCCAGCAGCCCCAGGACAGGGAATTCCTACGAGCAGTACTTC.

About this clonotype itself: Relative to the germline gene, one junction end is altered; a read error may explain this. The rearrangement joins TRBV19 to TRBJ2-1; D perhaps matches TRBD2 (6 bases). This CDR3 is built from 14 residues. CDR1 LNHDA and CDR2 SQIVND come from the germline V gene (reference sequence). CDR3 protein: CATSVVLSHNGQFF. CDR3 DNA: TGTGCCACTAGCGTTGTATTATCCCACAATGGGCAGTTCTTC.

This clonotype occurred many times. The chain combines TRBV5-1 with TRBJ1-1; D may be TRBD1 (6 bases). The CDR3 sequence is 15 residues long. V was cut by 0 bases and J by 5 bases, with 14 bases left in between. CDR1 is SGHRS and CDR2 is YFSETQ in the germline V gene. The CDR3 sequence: CASSLVVGGGTEAFF. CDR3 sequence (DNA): TGCGCCAGCAGCTTGGTAGTAGGGGGTGGGACTGAAGCTTTCTTT.

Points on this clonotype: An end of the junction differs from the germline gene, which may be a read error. The CDR3 loop is CASSLRGPDTQYF. CDR3 nucleotides: TGTGCCAGCAGTTTAAGAGGACCAGATACGCAATATTTT. The rearrangement links TRBV12-3 or TRBV12-4 to TRBJ2-3; D remains unclear. CDR3 length: 13 residues.

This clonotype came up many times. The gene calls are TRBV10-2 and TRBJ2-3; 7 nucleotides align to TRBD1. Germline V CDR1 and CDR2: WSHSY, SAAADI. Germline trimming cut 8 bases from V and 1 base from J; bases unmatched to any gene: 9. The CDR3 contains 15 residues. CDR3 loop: CASSEAGQGTDTQYF. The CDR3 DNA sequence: TGCGCCAGCTCCGAGGCTGGACAGGGCACAGATACGCAGTATTTT.

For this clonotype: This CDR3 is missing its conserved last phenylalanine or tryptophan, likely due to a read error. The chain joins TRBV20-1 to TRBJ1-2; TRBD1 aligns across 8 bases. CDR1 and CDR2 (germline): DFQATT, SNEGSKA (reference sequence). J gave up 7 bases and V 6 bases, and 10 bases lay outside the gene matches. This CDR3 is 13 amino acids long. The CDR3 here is CSAQGQGRGGYTL. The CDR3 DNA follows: TGCAGTGCCCAAGGACAGGGCAGGGGTGGCTACACCCTC.

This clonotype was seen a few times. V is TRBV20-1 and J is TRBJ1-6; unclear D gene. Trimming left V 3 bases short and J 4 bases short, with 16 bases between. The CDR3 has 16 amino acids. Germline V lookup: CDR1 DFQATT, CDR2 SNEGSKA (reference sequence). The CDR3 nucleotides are TGCAGTGCTAGGGTGAACACTGAAGCGTATAATTCACCCCTCCACTTT. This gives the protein CSARVNTEAYNSPLHF.

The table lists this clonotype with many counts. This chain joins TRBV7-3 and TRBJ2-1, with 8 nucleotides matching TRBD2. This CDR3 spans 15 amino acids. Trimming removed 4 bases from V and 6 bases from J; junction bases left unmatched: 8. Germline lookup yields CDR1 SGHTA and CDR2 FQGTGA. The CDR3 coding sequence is TGTGCCAGCAGCTCCCCGGGACTAGGGGGCAATGAGCAGTTCTTC. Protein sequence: CASSSPGLGGNEQFF.